This T cell receptor (beta chain) stems from a study of Ad26.COV2.S vaccination and SARS-CoV-2 variants. As for the study in general: Ad26.COV2.S, an intramuscular injection, was given once or twice 56 days apart.

Trimming cost V 3 bases and J 3 bases; bases outside gene matches: 4. Per the germline V gene, CDR1 is MRHNA and CDR2 is SNTAGT. The CDR3 loop spans 16 amino acids. Treatment described: around 19 received Ad26.COV2.S at low or high dose, single or two shots; 5 received placebo; per-sample allocation not given. On day 63 after the first injection, vaccine and placebo recipients gave samples. Remarks on this clone: The antigen is undetermined.

Findings of the study overall: Among vaccine recipients, spike-specific TCR breadth exceeded that of placebo recipients. Vaccinees and placebo recipients showed similar non-spike TCR breadth.

This table comes from immunoSEQ multiplex PCR, and its TCRdb copy is limited to in-frame clones, with some not included. The table lists 350,000 to 450,000 clones, 87% of them singletons. The V and J genes are TRBV6-4 and TRBJ2-2; TRBD1 aligns across 10 bases. The source of this sequence is a person aged 18-60 years who received the Ad26.COV2.S COVID-19 vaccine or a placebo. The sample was peripheral blood, taken in a trial of Ad26.COV2.S vaccine versus placebo. The CDR3 loop reads CASSERTGGDTGELFF. CDR3 in DNA: TGTGCCAGCAGTGAGAGGACAGGGGGAGACACCGGGGAGCTGTTTTTT.